Many counts were recorded for the clone carrying this TCR beta chain. The antigen is not known. It was by quantitative 5'-RACE with molecular barcodes that TCR beta libraries were made. TCRdb reprocessed the 5' RACE reads with MiXCR, giving one entry per CDR3 protein. This table holds under 250,000 distinct CDR3 sequences, about 26% found once. This sample is part of a study of CD8 T cells in ankylosing spondylitis. CDR3 length: 15 residues. In germline, CDR1 is MNHEY, CDR2 SVGAGI. The ends were cut back, 4 bases at V and 8 bases at J, with 18 bases in the middle. Study-level results: In the blood and synovial fluid of reactive arthritis, some motif variants had been previously reported. Disease-linked clones displayed a CD8+ phenotype and appeared relatively rarely in peripheral blood. Several highly homologous variants made up a TCR beta motif, and this motif appeared characteristic of ankylosing spondylitis blood.

The clonotype originates from a male donor with ankylosing spondylitis or in good health (not recorded which). Sequenced input: blood, either unsorted or a sorted T cell fraction (not recorded which). The genes are TRBV6-5 and TRBJ2-1; TRBD2 might be the D (6 bases). CDR3 sequence reads: CASSSPGGRSDEQFF. CDR3 in DNA: TGTGCCAGCAGTTCCCCTGGGGGGAGGAGCGATGAGCAGTTCTTC.